The clone carrying this T cell receptor (beta chain) was recorded a few times. The treatment: some 20 received Ad26.COV2.S at low or high dose, single or two shots; roughly 5 received placebo; per-sample allocation not given. Day 63 after the first injection of vaccine or placebo was the sampling time. The sample originates from a study of Ad26.COV2.S vaccination and SARS-CoV-2 variants. Sequenced by immunoSEQ multiplex PCR; TCRdb stores in-frame clones only, minus some. The sample holds about 390,000 clones, roughly 90% seen once. J was trimmed by 4 bases and V by 0 bases; bases with no gene match: 5. CDR1 is LGHDT, CDR2 YNNKEL, per germline (reference sequence). This CDR3 spans 16 amino acids.

This TCR derives from a person aged 18-65 years who received the Ad26.COV2.S COVID-19 vaccine or a placebo. The rearrangement uses TRBV3-1 (or the pseudogene TRBV3-2) and TRBJ2-5; 10 bases are shared with TRBD2. The input for sequencing was peripheral blood, taken in a trial of Ad26.COV2.S vaccine versus placebo. CDR3 DNA sequence: TGTGCCAGCAGCCAAGATCCATCTAGCGGGAGAGAGACCCAGTACTTC. Encoded protein: CASSQDPSSGRETQYF.